This T cell receptor beta chain originates from a study of OX40 agonist ivuxolimab in advanced cancers. Across the whole study: Patients took ivuxolimab, an agonistic anti-OX40 (CD134) antibody. Whole-study findings and limits: Some of the nonresponding patients also showed low levels of normalized T-cell clonal expansion.

About this clone: Its antigen remains unidentified.

Clones were read by immunoSEQ multiplex PCR, and TCRdb kept only the in-frame ones, dropping some. This sample yields roughly 72,000 clones, of which roughly 80% are seen a single time; 5% belongs to the top ten. Individuals having autoimmune disease history or systemic immunosuppression were not enrolled. Trimming pared 3 bases from V and 0 bases from J, leaving 9 bases between. Germline V lookup: CDR1 LNHDA, CDR2 SQIVND (reference sequence). The CDR3 extends over 15 amino acids. The chain combines TRBV19 with TRBJ2-1; D is possibly TRBD1 (5 bases). The source material was CD4+ or CD8+ T cells sorted from blood, sampled in a trial of the OX40 agonist ivuxolimab. This clonotype was sampled from an adult with an advanced solid tumor such as melanoma, head and neck, liver or kidney cancer. The CDR3 here is CASSMWGLSYNEQFF. CDR3 sequence (DNA): TGTGCCAGTAGTATGTGGGGCCTCTCCTACAATGAGCAGTTCTTC.